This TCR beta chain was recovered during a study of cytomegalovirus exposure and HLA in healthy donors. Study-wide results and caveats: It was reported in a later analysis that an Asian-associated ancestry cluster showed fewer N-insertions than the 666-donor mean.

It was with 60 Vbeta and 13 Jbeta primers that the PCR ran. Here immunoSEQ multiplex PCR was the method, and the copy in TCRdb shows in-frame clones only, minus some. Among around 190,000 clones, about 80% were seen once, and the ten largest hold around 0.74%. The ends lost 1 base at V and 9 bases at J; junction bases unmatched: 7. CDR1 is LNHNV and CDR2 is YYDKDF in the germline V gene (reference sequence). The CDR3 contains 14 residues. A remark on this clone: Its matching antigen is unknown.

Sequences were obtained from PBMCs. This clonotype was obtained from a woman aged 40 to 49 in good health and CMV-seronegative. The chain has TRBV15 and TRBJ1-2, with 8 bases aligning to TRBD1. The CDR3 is CATSRADRGVSYTF. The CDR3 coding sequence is TGTGCCACCAGCAGAGCCGACAGGGGAGTTAGCTACACCTTC.